This T cell receptor beta chain is drawn from a study of blood T cell repertoires in COVID-19. Study background: Acute and convalescent COVID-19 samples came from the United States, Italy and Spain. The cDNA or gDNA used as material had been derived from T cells, B-cell-depleted T cells, or PBMCs.

As handled by the study authors: Reference gene primer amplification gave nucleated cell count estimates. The repertoire was sequenced with immunoSEQ multiplex PCR; TCRdb's copy has only in-frame clones and lacks some. The D gene and trimming were derived from the DNA, and the V and J assignments and clone size from that table. Seen here are around 300,000 clones, roughly 89% observed once, and the top ten hold 1.5% to 2%. The V and J ends lost 11 bases and 1 base, in that order; junction bases with no gene match: 8. Germline-derived CDR1 and CDR2 are MNHEY and SMNVEV (reference sequence). The length of the CDR3 is 13 residues.

The V call is TRBV27, the J call TRBJ2-7, with TRBD1 identical over 7 bases. Specimen: PBMCs or T cells enriched from blood (not recorded which). The receptor comes from a woman between 18 and 29 years old with acute COVID-19. In DNA form, the CDR3 reads TGTGCCGCAATAGACAGGGTTTCCTACGAGCAGTACTTC. It is translated as CAAIDRVSYEQYF.